Listed below are T cell receptor beta chains from one sample, sequenced in a study of read filtering for tumor transcriptome and immune sequencing. Using its own MiXCR run on the reads, TCRdb lists one record per CDR3 protein. The sample lists roughly 93,000 distinct CDR3 sequences, roughly 21% occurring once. What was sequenced was a population of CD138-negative cells sorted from bone marrow. The receptors shown here come from a donor at least 40 years old with multiple myeloma. Both conserved end residues are part of each CDR3. A D gene is named only where the DNA matches it firmly. Expanded clones are given a class, and other clones once, few, many or no size at all.

TRBJ2-1,TRBD1,TRBV2,15,many,TGTGCCAGCAGGCACGACAGGGGAGCCCACAATGAGCAGTTCTTC,CASRHDRGAHNEQFF
TRBJ2-7,NA,TRBV28,13,many,TGTGCCAGCAGCGAAACAGGGTCGAGGGAGCAGTACTTC,CASSETGSREQYF
TRBJ1-1,NA,TRBV29-1,10,NA,TGCGGCGTTCTAAACACTGAAGCTTTCTTT,CGVLNTEAFF
TRBJ1-1,NA,TRBV5-1,16,many,TGCGCCAGCAGCTTGGGCCACAGGGATGTGAACACTGAAGCTTTCTTT,CASSLGHRDVNTEAFF
TRBJ2-5,TRBD1,TRBV27,12,NA,TGTGCCAGCAGTGACAGGGGGGAGACCCAGTACTTC,CASSDRGETQYF
TRBJ1-2,TRBD1,TRBV5-4,17,few,TGTGCCAGCAGCGATACTAAGCGCCTGGGACAGAGTCATGGCTACACCTTC,CASSDTKRLGQSHGYTF
TRBJ2-2,NA,TRBV19,14,many,TGTGCCAGTAGTGCCCAGGGGAGGACCGGGGAGCTGTTTTTT,CASSAQGRTGELFF
TRBJ1-1,NA,TRBV9,14,many,TGTGCCAGCAGCGTAGGCAGGGACTACACTGAAGCTTTCTTT,CASSVGRDYTEAFF
TRBJ2-7,TRBD2,TRBV28,15,many,TGTGCCAGCACCATTAGCGGGGAGGGCTTTTACGAGCAGTACTTC,CASTISGEGFYEQYF
TRBJ2-2,TRBD1,TRBV7-9,15,many,TGTGCCAGCAGCAAAACAGGGGCGAACACCGGGGAGCTGTTTTTT,CASSKTGANTGELFF
TRBJ1-1,NA,TRBV28,13,many,TGTGCCAGCAGTTCCCCCTGGCGCGCTGAAGCTTTCTTT,CASSSPWRAEAFF
TRBJ2-7,TRBD2,TRBV18,15,NA,TGTGCCAGCTCTCTAGCGGGGCGTCCCACCTACGAGCAGTACTTC,CASSLAGRPTYEQYF
TRBJ2-1,TRBD2,TRBV7-9,16,many,TGTGCCAGCAGCCCTCGACTAGCGGGGGGGGGGAATGAGCAGTTCTTC,CASSPRLAGGGNEQFF
TRBJ2-1,NA,TRBV5-1,16,many,TGCGCCAGCAGCTTAAAGGGGGGAGGCTCCTACAATGAGCAGTTCTTC,CASSLKGGGSYNEQFF
TRBJ2-7,TRBD1,TRBV5-1,16,many,TGCGCCAGCAGCTTGGGGCAGGGGGCGCAAGGCTACGAGCAGTACTTC,CASSLGQGAQGYEQYF
TRBJ1-5,TRBD1,TRBV29-1,14,many,TGCAGCGTGGTGACAGGGGGCGCTGGTCAGCCCCAGCATTTT,CSVVTGGAGQPQHF
TRBJ2-4,NA,TRBV21-1,18,few,TGTGCCAGCAGCCCGAGGAGTAGCGGGGAAGGTCCAGAAAACATTCAGTACTTC,CASSPRSSGEGPENIQYF